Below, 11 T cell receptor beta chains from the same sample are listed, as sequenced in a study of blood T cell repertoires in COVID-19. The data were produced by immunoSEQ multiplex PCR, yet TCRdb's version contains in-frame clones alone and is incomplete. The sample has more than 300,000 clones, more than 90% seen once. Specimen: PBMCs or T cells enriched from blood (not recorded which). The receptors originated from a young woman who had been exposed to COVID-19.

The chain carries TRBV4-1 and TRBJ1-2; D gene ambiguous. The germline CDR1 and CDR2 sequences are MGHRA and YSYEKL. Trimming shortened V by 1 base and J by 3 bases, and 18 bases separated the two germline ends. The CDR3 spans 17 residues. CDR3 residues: CASSQVLSSGTYYGYTF. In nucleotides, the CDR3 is TGCGCCAGCAGCCAAGTGCTTTCGAGCGGAACCTACTATGGCTACACCTTC.

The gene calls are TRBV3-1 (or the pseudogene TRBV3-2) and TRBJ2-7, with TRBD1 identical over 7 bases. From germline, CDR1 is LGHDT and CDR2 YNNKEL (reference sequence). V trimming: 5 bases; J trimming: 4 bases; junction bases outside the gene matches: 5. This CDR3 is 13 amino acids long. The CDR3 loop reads CASSTYRGYEQYF. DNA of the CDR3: TGTGCCAGCAGCACATACAGGGGTTACGAGCAGTACTTC.

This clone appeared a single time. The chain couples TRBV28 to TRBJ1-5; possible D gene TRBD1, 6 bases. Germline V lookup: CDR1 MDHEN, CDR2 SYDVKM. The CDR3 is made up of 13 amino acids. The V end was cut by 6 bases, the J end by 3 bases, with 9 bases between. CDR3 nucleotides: TGTGCCAGCAGCAGGGGTAACAATCAGCCCCAGCATTTT. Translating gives CASSRGNNQPQHF. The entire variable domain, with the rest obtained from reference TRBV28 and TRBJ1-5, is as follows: DVKVTQSSRYLVKRTGEKVFLECVQDMDHENMFWYRQDPGLGLRLIYFSYDVKMKEKGDIPEGYSVSREKKERFSLILESASTNQTSMYLCASSRGNNQPQHFGDGTRLSIL.

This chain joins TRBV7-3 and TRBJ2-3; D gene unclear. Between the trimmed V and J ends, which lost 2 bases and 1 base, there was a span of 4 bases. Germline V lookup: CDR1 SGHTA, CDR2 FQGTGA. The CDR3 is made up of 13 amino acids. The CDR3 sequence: CASSLPGTDTQYF. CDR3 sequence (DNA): TGTGCCAGCAGCTTACCAGGCACAGATACGCAGTATTTT.

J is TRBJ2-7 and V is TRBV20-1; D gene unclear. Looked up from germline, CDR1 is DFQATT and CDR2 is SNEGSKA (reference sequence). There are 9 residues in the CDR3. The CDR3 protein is CRANYEQYF. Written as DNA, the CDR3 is TGCAGAGCCAATTACGAGCAGTACTTC.

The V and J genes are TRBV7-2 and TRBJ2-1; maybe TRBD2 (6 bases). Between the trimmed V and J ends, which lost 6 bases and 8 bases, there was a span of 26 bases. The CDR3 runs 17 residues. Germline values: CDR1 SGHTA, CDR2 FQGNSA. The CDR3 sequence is CASSLKRAGGAHDEQFF. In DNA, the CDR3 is TGTGCCAGCAGTCTCAAGCGGGCTGGTGGGGCACACGATGAGCAGTTCTTC.

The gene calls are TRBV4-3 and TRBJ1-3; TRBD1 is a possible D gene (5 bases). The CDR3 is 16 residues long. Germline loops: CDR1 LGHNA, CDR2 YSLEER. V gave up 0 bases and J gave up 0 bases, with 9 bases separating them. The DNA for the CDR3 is TGCGCCAGCAGCCAAGATGGGGCAGCCTCTGGAAACACCATATATTTT. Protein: CASSQDGAASGNTIYF.

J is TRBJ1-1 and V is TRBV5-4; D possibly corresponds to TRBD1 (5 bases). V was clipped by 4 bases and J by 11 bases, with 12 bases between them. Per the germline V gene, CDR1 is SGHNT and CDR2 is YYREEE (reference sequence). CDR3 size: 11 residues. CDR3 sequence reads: CASSLGAGAFF. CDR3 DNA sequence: TGTGCCAGCAGCCTAGGGGCAGGGGCTTTCTTT.

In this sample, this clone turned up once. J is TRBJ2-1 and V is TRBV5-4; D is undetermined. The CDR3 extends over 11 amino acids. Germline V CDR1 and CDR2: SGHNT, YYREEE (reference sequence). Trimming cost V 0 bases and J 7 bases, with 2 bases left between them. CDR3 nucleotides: TGTGCCAGCAGCTTGGCTAATGAGCAGTTCTTC. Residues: CASSLANEQFF.

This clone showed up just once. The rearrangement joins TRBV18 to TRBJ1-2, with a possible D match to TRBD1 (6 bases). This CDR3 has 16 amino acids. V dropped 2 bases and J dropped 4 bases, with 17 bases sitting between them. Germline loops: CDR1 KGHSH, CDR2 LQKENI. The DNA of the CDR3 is TGTGCCAGCTCACCAAGCGTGACAGGACGGTTCTATGGCTACACCTTC. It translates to CASSPSVTGRFYGYTF.

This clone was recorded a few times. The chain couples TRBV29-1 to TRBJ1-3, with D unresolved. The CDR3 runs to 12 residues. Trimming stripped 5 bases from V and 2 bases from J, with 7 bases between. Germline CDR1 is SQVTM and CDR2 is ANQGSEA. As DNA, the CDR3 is TGCAGCGTTCCGGGTCCTGGAAACACCATATATTTT. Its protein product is CSVPGPGNTIYF.